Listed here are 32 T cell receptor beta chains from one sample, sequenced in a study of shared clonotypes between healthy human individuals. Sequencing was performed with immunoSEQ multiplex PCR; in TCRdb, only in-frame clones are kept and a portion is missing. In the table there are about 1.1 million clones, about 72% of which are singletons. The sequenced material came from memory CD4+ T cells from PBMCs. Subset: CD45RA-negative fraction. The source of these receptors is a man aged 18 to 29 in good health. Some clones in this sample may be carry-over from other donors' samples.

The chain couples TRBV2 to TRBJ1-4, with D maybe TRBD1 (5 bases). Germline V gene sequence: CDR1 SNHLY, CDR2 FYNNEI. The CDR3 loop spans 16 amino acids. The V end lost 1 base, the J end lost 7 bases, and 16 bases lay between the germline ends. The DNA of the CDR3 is TGTGCCAGCAGTGAAGGTGGCGGGGGTGAAGGTGAAAAACTGTTTTTT. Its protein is CASSEGGGGEGEKLFF. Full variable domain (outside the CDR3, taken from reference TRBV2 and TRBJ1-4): EPEVTQTPSHQVTQMGQEVILRCVPISNHLYFYWYRQILGQKVEFLVSFYNNEISEKSEIFDDQFSVERPDGSNFTLKIRSTKLEDSAMYFCASSEGGGGEGEKLFFGSGTQLSVL.

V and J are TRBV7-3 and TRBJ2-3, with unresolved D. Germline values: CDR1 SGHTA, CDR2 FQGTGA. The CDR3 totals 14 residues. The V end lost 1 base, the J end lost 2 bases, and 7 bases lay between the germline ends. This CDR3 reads CASSLSQDTDTQYF. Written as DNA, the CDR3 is TGTGCCAGCAGCTTAAGTCAGGACACAGATACGCAGTATTTT.

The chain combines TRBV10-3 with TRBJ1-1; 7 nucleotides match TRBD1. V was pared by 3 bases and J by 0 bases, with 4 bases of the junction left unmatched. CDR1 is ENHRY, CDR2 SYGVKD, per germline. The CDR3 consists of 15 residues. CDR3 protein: CAISDRQGVNTEAFF. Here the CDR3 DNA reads TGTGCCATCAGTGATCGACAGGGTGTGAACACTGAAGCTTTCTTT.

The CDR3 loop is CASSGSGDTQYF. The CDR3 DNA follows: TGTGCCAGCAGTGGTAGCGGAGATACGCAGTATTTT. This chain links TRBV6-6 with TRBJ2-3; the D gene is possibly TRBD2 (6 bases). Germline V gene sequence: CDR1 MNHNY, CDR2 SVGAGI (reference sequence). Trimming took 5 bases from V and 5 from J, leaving 8 bases between them. CDR3 length: 12 residues.

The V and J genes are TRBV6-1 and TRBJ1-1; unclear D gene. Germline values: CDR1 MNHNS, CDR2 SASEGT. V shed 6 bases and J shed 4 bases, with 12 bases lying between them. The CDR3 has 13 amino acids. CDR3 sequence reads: CASRGPASTEAFF. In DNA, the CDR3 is TGTGCCAGCAGAGGACCGGCTTCCACTGAAGCTTTCTTT.

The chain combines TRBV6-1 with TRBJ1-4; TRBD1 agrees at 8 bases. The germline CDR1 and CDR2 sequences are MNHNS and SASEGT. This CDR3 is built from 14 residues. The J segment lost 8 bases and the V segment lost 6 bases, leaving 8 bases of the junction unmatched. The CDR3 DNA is TGTGCCAGCAGGCCCGGGACAGGTGGGGAAAAACTGTTTTTT. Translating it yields CASRPGTGGEKLFF.

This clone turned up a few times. The CDR3 DNA reads TGTGCCACGAACAGGGGGCTAAACACTGAAGCTTTCTTT. Translating gives CATNRGLNTEAFF. The chain uses TRBV2 and TRBJ1-1; 9 bases map to TRBD1. J lost 2 bases, V lost 10 bases, and 5 bases had no gene match. Germline V gene data show CDR1 as SNHLY and CDR2 as FYNNEI. The CDR3 is made up of 13 amino acids.

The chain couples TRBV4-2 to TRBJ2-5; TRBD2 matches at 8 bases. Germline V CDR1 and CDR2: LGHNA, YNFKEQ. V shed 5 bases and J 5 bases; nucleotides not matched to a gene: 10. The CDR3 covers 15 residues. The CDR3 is CASSSRSGTEETQYF. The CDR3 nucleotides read TGTGCCAGCAGCTCGCGTAGCGGGACGGAGGAGACCCAGTACTTC.

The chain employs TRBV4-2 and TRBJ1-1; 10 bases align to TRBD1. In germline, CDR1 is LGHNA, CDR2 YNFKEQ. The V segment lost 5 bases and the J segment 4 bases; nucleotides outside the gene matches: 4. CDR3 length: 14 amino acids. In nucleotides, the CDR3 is TGTGCCAGCAGCTCCCGGGACAGGGGCACTGAAGCTTTCTTT. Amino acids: CASSSRDRGTEAFF.

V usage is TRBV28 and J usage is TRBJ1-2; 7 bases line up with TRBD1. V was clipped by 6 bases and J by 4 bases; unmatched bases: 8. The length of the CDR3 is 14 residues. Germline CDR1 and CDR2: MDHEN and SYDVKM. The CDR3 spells CASSRRDSIYGYTF. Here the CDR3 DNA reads TGTGCCAGCAGCCGACGGGACAGCATCTATGGCTACACCTTC.

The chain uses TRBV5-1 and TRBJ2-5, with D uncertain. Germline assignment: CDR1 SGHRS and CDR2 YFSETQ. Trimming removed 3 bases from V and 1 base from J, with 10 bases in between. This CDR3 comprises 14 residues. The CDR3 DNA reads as TGCGCCAGCAGCTCCTCAAGGAGCCAAGAGACCCAGTACTTC. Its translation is CASSSSRSQETQYF. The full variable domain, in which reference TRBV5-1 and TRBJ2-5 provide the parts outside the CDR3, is KAGVTQTPRYLIKTRGQQVTLSCSPISGHRSVSWYQQTPGQGLQFLFEYFSETQRNKGNFPGRFSGRQFSNSRSEMNVSTLELGDSALYLCASSSSRSQETQYFGPGTRLLVL.

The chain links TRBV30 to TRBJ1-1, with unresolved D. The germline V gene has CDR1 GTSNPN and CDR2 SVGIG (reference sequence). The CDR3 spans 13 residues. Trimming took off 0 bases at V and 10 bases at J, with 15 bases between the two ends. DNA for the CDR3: TGTGCCTGGAGTGTACATGACCAAACCCCAGCTTTCTTT. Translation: CAWSVHDQTPAFF.

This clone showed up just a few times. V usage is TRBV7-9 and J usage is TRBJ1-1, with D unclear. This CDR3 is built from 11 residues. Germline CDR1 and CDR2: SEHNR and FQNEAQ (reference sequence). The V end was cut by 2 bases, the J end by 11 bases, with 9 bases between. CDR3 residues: CASSLNRWAFF. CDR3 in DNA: TGTGCCAGCAGCTTAAATCGGTGGGCTTTCTTT.

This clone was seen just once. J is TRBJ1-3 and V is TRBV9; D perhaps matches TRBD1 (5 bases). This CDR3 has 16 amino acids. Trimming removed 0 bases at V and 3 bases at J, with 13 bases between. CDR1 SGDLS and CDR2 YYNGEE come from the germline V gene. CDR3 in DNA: TGTGCCAGCAGCGTAGATGGGGCCAGGGTTGGAAACACCATATATTTT. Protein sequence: CASSVDGARVGNTIYF.

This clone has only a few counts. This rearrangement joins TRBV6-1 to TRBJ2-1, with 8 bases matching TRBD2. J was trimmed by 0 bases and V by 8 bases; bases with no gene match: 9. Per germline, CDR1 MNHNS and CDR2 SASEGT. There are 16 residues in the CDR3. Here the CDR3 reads CASRAGGFSSYNEQFF. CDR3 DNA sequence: TGTGCCAGCCGTGCGGGAGGCTTCAGCTCCTACAATGAGCAGTTCTTC.

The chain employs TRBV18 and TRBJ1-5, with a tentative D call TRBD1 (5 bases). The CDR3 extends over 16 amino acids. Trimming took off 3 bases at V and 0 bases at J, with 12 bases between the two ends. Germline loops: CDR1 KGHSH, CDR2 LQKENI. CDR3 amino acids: CASSPQGGSSNQPQHF. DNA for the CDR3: TGTGCCAGCTCACCCCAGGGAGGGAGTAGCAATCAGCCCCAGCATTTT.

CDR3 residues: CASSPPGTQSSYEQYF. The CDR3 nucleotides read TGTGCCAGCAGTCCTCCCGGGACCCAGAGCTCCTACGAGCAGTACTTC. The rearrangement joins TRBV11-2 to TRBJ2-7; D possibly uses TRBD1 or TRBD2 (5 bases each). This CDR3 is 16 amino acids long. Trimming left V 6 bases short and J 0 bases short, with 18 bases between. Per the germline V gene, CDR1 is SGHAT and CDR2 is FQNNGV. Full variable domain (outside the CDR3, taken from reference TRBV11-2 and TRBJ2-7): EAGVAQSPRYKIIEKRQSVAFWCNPISGHATLYWYQQILGQGPKLLIQFQNNGVVDDSQLPKDRFSAERLKGVDSTLKIQPAKLEDSAVYLCASSPPGTQSSYEQYFGPGTRLTVT.

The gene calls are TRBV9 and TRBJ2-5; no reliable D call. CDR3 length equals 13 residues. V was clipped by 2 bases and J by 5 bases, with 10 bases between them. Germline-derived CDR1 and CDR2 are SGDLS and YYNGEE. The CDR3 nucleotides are TGTGCCAGCAGCGTCTTCGGCGAGGAGACCCAGTACTTC. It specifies CASSVFGEETQYF.

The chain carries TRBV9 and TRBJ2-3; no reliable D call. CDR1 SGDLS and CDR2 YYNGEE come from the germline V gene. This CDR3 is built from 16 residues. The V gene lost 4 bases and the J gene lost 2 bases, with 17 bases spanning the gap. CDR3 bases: TGTGCCAGCAGCCCTCAACCTACGGGTTTCACAGATACGCAGTATTTT. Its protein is CASSPQPTGFTDTQYF.

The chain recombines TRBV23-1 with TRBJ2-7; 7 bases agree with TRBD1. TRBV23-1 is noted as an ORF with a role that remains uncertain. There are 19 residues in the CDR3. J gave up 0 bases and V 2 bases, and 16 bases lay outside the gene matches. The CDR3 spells CASSQIQTLGDSSSYEQYF. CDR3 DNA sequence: TGCGCCAGCAGTCAAATTCAGACCCTCGGGGACAGTAGCTCCTACGAGCAGTACTTC.

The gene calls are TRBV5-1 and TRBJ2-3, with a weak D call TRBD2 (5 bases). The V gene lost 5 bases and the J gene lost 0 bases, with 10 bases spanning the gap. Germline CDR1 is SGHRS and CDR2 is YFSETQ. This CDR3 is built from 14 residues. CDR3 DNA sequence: TGCGCCAGCAGAAGGACTTATAGCACAGATACGCAGTATTTT. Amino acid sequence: CASRRTYSTDTQYF.

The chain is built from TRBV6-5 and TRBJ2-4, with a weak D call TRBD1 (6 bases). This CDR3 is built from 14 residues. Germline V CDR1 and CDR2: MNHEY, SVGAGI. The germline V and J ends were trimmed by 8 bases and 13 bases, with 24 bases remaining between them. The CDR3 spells CASSPRVSGHGQYF. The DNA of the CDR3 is TGTGCCAGCTCCCCCAGGGTATCGGGACACGGGCAGTACTTC.

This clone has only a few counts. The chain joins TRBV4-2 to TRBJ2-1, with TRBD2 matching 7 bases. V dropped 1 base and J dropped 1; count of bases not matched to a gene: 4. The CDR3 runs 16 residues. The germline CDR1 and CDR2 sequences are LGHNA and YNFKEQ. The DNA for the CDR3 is TGTGCCAGCAGCCAAGTAAGCGGGATATCCTACAATGAGCAGTTCTTC. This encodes CASSQVSGISYNEQFF.

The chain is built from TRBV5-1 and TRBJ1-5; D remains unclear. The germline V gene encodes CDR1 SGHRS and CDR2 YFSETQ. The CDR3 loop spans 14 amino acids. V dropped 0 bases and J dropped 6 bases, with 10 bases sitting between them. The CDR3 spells CASSLGLRSQPQHF. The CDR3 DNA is TGCGCCAGCAGCTTGGGATTACGCAGTCAGCCCCAGCATTTT.

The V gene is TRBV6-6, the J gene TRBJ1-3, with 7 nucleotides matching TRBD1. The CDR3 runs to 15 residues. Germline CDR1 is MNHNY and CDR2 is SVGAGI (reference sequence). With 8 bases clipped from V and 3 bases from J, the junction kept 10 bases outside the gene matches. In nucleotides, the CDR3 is TGTGCCAGCGCCCTAGGGGGCAGTCATGGAAACACCATATATTTT. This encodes CASALGGSHGNTIYF.

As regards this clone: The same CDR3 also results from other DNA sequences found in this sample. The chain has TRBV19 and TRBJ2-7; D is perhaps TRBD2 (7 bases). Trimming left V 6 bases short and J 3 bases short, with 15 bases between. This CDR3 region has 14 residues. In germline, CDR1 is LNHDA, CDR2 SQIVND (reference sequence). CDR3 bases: TGTGCCAGTAGCTCCGGGGGCGGGAGCTACGAGCAGTACTTC. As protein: CASSSGGGSYEQYF. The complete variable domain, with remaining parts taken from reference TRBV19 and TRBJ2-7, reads DGGITQSPKYLFRKEGQNVTLSCEQNLNHDAMYWYRQDPGQGLRLIYYSQIVNDFQKGDIAEGYSVSREKKESFPLTVTSAQKNPTAFYLCASSSGGGSYEQYFGPGTRLTVT.

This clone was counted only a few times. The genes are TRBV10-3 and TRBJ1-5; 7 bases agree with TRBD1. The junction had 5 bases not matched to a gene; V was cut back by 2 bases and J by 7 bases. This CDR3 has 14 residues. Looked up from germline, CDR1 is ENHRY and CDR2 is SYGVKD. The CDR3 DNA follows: TGTGCCATCAGTGAGGACAGGGATTACCAGCCCCAGCATTTT. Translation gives CAISEDRDYQPQHF.

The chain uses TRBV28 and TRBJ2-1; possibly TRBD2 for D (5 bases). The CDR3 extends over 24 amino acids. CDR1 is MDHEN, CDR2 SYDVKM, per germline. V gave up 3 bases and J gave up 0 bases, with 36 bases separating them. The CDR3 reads CASSFGRWTNPIKTRGSSYNEQFF. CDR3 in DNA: TGTGCCAGCAGTTTTGGTCGGTGGACGAATCCGATAAAGACCCGGGGAAGCTCCTACAATGAGCAGTTCTTC.

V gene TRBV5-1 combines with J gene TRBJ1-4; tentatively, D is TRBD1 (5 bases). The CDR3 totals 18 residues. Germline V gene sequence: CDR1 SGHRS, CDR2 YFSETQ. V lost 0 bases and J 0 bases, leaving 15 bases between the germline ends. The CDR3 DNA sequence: TGCGCCAGCAGCTTGGCTGGCGGGGGGGTTGCAACTAATGAAAAACTGTTTTTT. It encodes CASSLAGGGVATNEKLFF.

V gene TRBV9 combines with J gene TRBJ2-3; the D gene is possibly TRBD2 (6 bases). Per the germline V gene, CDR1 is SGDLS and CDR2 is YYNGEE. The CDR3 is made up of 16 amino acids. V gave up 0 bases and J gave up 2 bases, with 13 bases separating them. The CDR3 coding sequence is TGTGCCAGCAGCGTAGGGCGGGGTCTACCCACAGATACGCAGTATTTT. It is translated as CASSVGRGLPTDTQYF.

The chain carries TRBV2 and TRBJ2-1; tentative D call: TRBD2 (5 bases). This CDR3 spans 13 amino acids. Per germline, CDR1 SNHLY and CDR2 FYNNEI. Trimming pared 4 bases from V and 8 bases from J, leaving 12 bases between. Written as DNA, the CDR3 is TGTGCCAGCAGTGGGGATGAGAGGGATGAGCAGTTCTTC. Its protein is CASSGDERDEQFF.

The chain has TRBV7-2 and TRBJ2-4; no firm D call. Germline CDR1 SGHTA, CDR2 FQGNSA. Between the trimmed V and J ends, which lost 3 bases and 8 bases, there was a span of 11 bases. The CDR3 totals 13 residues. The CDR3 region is CASSFSALDIQYF. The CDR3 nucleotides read TGTGCCAGCAGCTTTTCGGCTTTGGACATTCAGTACTTC.